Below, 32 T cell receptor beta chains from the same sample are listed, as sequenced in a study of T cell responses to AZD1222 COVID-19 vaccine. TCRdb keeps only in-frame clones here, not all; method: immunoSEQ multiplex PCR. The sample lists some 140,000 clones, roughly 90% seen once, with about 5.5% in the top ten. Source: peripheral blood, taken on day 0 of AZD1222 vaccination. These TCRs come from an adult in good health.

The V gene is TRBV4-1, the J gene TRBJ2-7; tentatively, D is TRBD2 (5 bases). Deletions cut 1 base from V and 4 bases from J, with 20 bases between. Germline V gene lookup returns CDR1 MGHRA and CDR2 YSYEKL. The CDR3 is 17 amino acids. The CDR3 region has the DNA TGCGCCAGCAGCCAAGGAGGGCGAAGCGGAGCTTGGTACGAGCAGTACTTC. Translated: CASSQGGRSGAWYEQYF.

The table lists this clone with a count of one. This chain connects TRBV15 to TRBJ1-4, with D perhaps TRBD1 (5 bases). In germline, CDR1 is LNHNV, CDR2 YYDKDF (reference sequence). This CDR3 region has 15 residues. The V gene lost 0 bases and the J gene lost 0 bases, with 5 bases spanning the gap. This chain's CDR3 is CATSREGATNEKLFF. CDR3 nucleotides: TGTGCCACCAGCAGAGAGGGGGCAACTAATGAAAAACTGTTTTTT.

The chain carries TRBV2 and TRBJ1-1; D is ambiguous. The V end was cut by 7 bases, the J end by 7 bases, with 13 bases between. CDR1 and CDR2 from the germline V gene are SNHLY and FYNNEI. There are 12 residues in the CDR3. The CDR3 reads CASKIGWGEAFF. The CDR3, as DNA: TGTGCCAGCAAAATCGGGTGGGGTGAAGCTTTCTTT.

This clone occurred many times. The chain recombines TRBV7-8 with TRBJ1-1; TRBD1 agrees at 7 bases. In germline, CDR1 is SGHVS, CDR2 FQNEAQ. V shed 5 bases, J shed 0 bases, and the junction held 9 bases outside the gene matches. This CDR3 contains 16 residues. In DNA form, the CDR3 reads TGTGCCAGCAGCCCCCGGGACAGCATCTTGAACACTGAAGCTTTCTTT. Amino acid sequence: CASSPRDSILNTEAFF.

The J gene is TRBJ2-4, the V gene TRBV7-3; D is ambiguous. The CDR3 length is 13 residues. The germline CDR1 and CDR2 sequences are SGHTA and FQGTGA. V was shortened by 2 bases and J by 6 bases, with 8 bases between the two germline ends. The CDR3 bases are TGTGCCAGCAGCTTATCGGTCGGAAACATTCAGTACTTC. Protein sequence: CASSLSVGNIQYF.

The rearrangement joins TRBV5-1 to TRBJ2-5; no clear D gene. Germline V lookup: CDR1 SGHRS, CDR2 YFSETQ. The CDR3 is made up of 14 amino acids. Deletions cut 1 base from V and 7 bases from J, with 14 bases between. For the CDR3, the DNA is TGCGCCAGCAGCTTGCCCGCGAGTGACGGGACCCAGTACTTC. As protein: CASSLPASDGTQYF.

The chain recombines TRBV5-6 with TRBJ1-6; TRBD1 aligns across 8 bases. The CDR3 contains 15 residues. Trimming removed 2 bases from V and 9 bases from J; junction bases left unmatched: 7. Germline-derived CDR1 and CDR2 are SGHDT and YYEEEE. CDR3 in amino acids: CASSFKAGGLSPLHF. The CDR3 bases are TGTGCCAGCAGCTTCAAGGCAGGGGGCCTTTCACCCCTCCACTTT.

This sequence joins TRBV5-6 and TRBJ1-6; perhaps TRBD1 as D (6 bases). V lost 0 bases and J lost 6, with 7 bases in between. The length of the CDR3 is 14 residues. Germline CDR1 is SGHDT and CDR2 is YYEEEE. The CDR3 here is CASSLGTANSPLHF. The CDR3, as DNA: TGTGCCAGCAGCTTGGGGACAGCTAATTCACCCCTCCACTTT.

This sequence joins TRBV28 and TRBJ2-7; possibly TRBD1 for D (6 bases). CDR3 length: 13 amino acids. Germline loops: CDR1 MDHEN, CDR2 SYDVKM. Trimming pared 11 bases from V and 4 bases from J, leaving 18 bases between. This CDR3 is CASQGLGAYEQYF. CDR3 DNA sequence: TGTGCCTCACAGGGTTTGGGGGCATACGAGCAGTACTTC.

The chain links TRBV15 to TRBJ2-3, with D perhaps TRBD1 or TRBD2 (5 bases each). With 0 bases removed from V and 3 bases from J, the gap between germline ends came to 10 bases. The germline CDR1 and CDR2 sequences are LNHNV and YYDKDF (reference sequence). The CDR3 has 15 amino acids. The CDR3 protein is CATSREARETDTQYF. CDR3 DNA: TGTGCCACCAGCAGAGAAGCCAGGGAGACAGATACGCAGTATTTT.

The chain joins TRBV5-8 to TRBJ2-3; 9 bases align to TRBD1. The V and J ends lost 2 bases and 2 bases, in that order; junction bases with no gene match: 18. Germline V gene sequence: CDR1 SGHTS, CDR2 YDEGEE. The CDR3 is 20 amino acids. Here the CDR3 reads CASSLSVWTGARSSTDTQYF. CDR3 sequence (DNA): TGTGCCAGCAGCTTATCTGTTTGGACAGGGGCCCGCTCCTCCACAGATACGCAGTATTTT.

The CDR3 DNA is TGTGCCAGCAGCTTGACCGCAGGGAGGATCGGTGAAAAACTGTTTTTT. Translation gives CASSLTAGRIGEKLFF. The rearrangement joins TRBV5-5 to TRBJ1-4, with a possible D match to TRBD1 (5 bases). Germline CDR1 is SGHKS and CDR2 is YYEKEE (reference sequence). Between the trimmed V and J ends, which lost 1 base and 7 bases, there was a span of 17 bases. The CDR3 has 16 residues.

In nucleotides, the CDR3 is TGTGCCAGTAGTGCGGGACAGGGTTACCCCGGGGAGCTGTTTTTT. Residues: CASSAGQGYPGELFF. V and J are TRBV19 and TRBJ2-2, with 9 bases lining up with TRBD1. The CDR3 is 15 residues long. Trimming at V came to 5 bases and at J to 6 bases, leaving 7 bases not matched to a gene. Germline V gives CDR1 LNHDA, CDR2 SQIVND (reference sequence).

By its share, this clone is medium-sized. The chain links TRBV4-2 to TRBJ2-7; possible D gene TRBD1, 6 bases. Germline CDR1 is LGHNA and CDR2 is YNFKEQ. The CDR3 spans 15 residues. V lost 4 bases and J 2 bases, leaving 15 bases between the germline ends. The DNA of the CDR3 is TGTGCCAGCAGCCCGATGACAGGATCCGCCTACGAGCAGTACTTC. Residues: CASSPMTGSAYEQYF.

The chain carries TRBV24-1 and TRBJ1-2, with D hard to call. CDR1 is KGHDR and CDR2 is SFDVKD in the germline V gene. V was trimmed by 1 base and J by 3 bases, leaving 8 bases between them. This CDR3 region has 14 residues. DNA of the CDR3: TGTGCCACCAGTGATTTCCGAGAGGACTATGGCTACACCTTC. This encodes CATSDFREDYGYTF.

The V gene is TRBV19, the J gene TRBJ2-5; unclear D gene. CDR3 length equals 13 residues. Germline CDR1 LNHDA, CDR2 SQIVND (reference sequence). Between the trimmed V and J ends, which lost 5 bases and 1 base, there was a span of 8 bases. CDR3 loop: CASSYSVQETQYF. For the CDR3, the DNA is TGTGCCAGTAGTTACAGTGTCCAAGAGACCCAGTACTTC.

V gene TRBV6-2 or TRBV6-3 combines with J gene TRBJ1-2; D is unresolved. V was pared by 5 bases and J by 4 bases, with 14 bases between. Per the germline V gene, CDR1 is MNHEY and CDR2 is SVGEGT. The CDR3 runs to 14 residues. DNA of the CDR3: TGTGCCAGCAGTCCAGGTGGGGTTATCTATGGCTACACCTTC. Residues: CASSPGGVIYGYTF.

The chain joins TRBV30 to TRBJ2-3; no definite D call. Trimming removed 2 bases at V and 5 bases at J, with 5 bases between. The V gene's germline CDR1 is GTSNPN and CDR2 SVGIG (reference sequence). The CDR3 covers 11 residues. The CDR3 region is CAWSSLDTQYF. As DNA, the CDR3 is TGTGCCTGGAGTTCCTTAGATACGCAGTATTTT.

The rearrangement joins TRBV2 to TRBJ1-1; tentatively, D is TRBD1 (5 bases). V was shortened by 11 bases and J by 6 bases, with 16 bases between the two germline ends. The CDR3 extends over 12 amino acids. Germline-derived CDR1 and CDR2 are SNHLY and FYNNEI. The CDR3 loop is CAGAVRVPEAFF. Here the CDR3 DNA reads TGTGCCGGGGCCGTTCGAGTCCCTGAAGCTTTCTTT.

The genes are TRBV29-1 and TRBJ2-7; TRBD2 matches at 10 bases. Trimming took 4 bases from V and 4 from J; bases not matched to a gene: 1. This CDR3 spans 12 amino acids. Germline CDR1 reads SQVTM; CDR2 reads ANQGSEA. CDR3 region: CSVGSGRYEQYF. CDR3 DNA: TGCAGCGTTGGTAGCGGGAGGTACGAGCAGTACTTC.

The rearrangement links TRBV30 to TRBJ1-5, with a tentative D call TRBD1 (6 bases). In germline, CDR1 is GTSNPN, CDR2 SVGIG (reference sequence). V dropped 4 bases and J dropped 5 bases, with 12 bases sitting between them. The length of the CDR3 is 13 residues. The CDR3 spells CAWNTGWDQPQHF. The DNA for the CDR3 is TGTGCCTGGAATACAGGGTGGGATCAGCCCCAGCATTTT.

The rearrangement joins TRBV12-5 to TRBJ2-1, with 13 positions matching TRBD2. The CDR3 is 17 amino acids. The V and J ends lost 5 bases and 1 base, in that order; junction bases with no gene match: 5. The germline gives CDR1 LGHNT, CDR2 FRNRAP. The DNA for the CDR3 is TGTGCTAGTGGTCGGACTAGCGGGAGACTTTCCTACAATGAGCAGTTCTTC. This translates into CASGRTSGRLSYNEQFF.

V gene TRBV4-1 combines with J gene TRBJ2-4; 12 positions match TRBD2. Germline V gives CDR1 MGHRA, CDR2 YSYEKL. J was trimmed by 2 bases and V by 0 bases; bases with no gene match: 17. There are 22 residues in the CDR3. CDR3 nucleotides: TGCGCCAGCAGCCAAGATGTGATCCGGCTAGCGGGAGGGAAGGGGACCAAAAACATTCAGTACTTC. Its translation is CASSQDVIRLAGGKGTKNIQYF.

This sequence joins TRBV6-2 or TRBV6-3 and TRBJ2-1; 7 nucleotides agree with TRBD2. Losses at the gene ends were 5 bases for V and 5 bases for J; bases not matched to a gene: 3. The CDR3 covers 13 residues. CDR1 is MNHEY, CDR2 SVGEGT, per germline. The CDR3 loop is CASSTSENNEQFF. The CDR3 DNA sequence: TGTGCCAGCAGTACTAGCGAGAACAATGAGCAGTTCTTC.

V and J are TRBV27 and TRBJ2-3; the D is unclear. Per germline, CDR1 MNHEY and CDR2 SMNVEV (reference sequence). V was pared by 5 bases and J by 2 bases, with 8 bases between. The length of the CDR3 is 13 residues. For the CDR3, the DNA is TGTGCCAGCAGTCGACCTCACACAGATACGCAGTATTTT. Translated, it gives CASSRPHTDTQYF.

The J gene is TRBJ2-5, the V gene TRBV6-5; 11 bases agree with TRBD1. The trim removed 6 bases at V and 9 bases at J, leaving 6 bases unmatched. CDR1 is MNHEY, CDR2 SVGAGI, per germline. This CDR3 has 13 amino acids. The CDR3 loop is CASSGPGQGAQYF. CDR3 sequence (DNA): TGTGCCAGCAGCGGTCCGGGACAGGGGGCCCAGTACTTC.

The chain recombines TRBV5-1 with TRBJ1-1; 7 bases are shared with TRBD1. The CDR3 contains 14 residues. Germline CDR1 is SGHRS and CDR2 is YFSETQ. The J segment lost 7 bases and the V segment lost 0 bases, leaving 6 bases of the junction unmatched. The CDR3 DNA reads TGCGCCAGCAGCTTGGAAGGTCAGGGGGATGAAGCTTTCTTT. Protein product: CASSLEGQGDEAFF.

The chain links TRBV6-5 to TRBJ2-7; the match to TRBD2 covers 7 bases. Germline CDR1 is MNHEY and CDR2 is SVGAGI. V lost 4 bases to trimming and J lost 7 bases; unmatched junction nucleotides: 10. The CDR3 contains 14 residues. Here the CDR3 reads CASSSERGRPEQYF. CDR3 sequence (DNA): TGTGCCAGCAGTTCGGAGCGGGGCCGCCCGGAGCAGTACTTC.

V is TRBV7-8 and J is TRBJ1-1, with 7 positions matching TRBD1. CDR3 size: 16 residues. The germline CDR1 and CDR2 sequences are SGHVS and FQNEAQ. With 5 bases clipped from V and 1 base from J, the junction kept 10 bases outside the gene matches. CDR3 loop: CASSRRDSRGNTEAFF. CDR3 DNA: TGTGCCAGCAGCCGACGGGACAGCCGAGGGAACACTGAAGCTTTCTTT.

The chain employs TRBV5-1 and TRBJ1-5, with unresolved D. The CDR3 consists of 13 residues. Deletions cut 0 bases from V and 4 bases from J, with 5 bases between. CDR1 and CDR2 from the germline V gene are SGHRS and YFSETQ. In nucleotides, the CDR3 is TGCGCCAGCAGCTTGGACGGTAATCAGCCCCAGCATTTT. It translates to CASSLDGNQPQHF. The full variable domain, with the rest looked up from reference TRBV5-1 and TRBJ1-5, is KAGVTQTPRYLIKTRGQQVTLSCSPISGHRSVSWYQQTPGQGLQFLFEYFSETQRNKGNFPGRFSGRQFSNSRSEMNVSTLELGDSALYLCASSLDGNQPQHFGDGTRLSIL.

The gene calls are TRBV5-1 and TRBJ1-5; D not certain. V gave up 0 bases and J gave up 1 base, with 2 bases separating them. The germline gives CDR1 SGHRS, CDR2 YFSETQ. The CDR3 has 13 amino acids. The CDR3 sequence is CASSLGSNQPQHF. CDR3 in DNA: TGCGCCAGCAGCTTGGGGAGCAATCAGCCCCAGCATTTT.

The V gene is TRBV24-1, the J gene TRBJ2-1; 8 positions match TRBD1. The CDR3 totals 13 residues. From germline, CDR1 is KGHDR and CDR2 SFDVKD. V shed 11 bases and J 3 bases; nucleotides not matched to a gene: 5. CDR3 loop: CASGTGRYNEQFF. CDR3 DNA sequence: TGTGCCAGTGGGACAGGACGCTACAATGAGCAGTTCTTC.